The sequence of this TCR beta chain was determined in a study of cytotoxic CD8 clonotypes in ibrutinib-treated CLL. The overall study: Treatment had run for a median approximately twelve months, range 6 to 36, when response samples were taken.

The CDR3 runs to 13 residues. Trimming pared 0 bases from V and 6 bases from J, leaving 8 bases between. In germline, CDR1 is ENHRY, CDR2 SYGVKD. In this sample, this clone turned up once. Here immunoSEQ multiplex PCR was the method, and the copy in TCRdb shows in-frame clones only, minus some. The table has just over 200,000 clones, 60% to 80% seen once; the top ten hold over 10%. This receptor was obtained from a human donor with chronic lymphocytic leukemia. Sequencing was performed on PBMCs, taken after 12 months of ibrutinib treatment. V gene TRBV10-3 combines with J gene TRBJ1-2, with D possibly matching TRBD1 (6 bases). The CDR3 DNA sequence: TGTGCCATCAGTGAGTCGAGGGGGAATGGCTACACCTTC. Translating it yields CAISESRGNGYTF.